This T cell receptor beta chain was recorded in a study of T cell responses to AZD1222 COVID-19 vaccine. Study outcomes and limitations: CD4 TCRs linked to vaccination spanned spike, dominating at 160-218 and 743-854.

Trimming removed 0 bases from V and 7 bases from J; junction bases left unmatched: 6. This CDR3 spans 15 amino acids. From germline, CDR1 is LGHNA and CDR2 YSLEER. This clone was seen a single time. No antigen is known for it. TCRdb's table, derived via immunoSEQ multiplex PCR, lists solely in-frame clones and lacks some. Of some 130,000 clones listed, 65% to 90% are singletons. The sequence was collected from an adult who received the MenACWY meningococcal vaccine as a control. The rearrangement joins TRBV4-3 to TRBJ2-5, with TRBD2 identical over 9 bases. Sequencing was performed on peripheral blood, taken 28 days after the second dose of the MenACWY control vaccine. Written as DNA, the CDR3 is TGCGCCAGCAGCCAAGACGGGACTAGCAACCCGACCCAGTACTTC. Translation gives CASSQDGTSNPTQYF.